This paragraph reports one T cell receptor beta chain. Across 20 to 25 US areas, participants ranged in age from roughly 18 to 95 years. Donors in Cohort 3 who had recovered were those with two negative PCRs, healthcare professional clearance, or resolution of their symptoms. This sample stems from a study of blood T cell repertoires in COVID-19. About the research overall: Some COVID-19 samples were acute and others convalescent; all came from the United States, Italy and Spain. Sample material is recorded as cDNA or gDNA derived from T cells, B-cell-depleted T cells, or PBMCs.

Assay: immunoSEQ multiplex PCR; the TCRdb copy retains only in-frame clones and omits some. This sample has roughly 190,000 clones, with around four fifths found just once. Per the germline V gene, CDR1 is SQVTM and CDR2 is ANQGSEA. The ends were cut back, 5 bases at V and 3 bases at J, with 11 bases in the middle. The CDR3 runs 13 residues. The sample consisted of PBMCs or T cells enriched from blood (not recorded which). This chain uses TRBV29-1 with TRBJ1-5; D not resolved. This TCR was sampled from a man in his forties who had recovered from COVID-19. CDR3 nucleotide sequence: TGCAGCGTTAGAGGCCAGAACAATCAGCCCCAGCATTTT. Protein sequence: CSVRGQNNQPQHF.